This T cell receptor beta chain was documented in a study of response to subunit inactivated influenza vaccine. Whole-study results and caveats: With each seasonal influenza vaccination, the authors suggested, few new T cells are recruited.

TCRdb re-derived calls from the RT-PCR reads in MiXCR, one entry per CDR3 protein. The table records 650,000 to 800,000 distinct CDR3 sequences, under 20% of them present only once. This clonotype was observed a few times. Its antigen is not identified. V lost 6 bases to trimming and J lost 5 bases; unmatched junction nucleotides: 7. The CDR3 runs 13 residues. Germline CDR1 is SQVTM and CDR2 is ANQGSEA. The TCR was taken from a man aged 50 or older who received an inactivated influenza vaccine. Sequenced material: PBMCs from blood, taken 4 to 6 days after vaccination. The chain carries TRBV29-1 and TRBJ2-7, with 10 bases identical to TRBD1. The CDR3, as DNA: TGCAGCGTGAGCGGGACAGGGGACCACGAGCAGTACTTC. Translating it yields CSVSGTGDHEQYF.